The table lists the clone carrying this T cell receptor beta chain with a count of one. No antigen is known for it. These data are taken from a study of cytomegalovirus exposure and HLA in healthy donors. Study results and caveats: The Asian-associated ancestry cluster reportedly had fewer N-insertions than the approximately 700-donor mean in a later analysis. With DRB1 most and HLA-C fewest, TCR association rates differed between HLA loci in a later analysis. A later analysis linked a missense DCLRE1C variant to TCR beta V- and J-gene trimming.

Germline V CDR1 and CDR2: LNHDA, SQIVND (reference sequence). The junction had 9 bases not matched to a gene; V was cut back by 2 bases and J by 7 bases. This CDR3 contains 15 residues. PCR employed 60 Vbeta and 13 Jbeta primers. The assay was immunoSEQ multiplex PCR, and TCRdb's table has in-frame clones only and misses some. Of fewer than 120,000 clones detected, about 80% appear once; the ten largest clones hold 13%. Input material: PBMCs. The genes are TRBV19 and TRBJ2-5, with 8 bases fitting TRBD2. This sequence was found in a man in his thirties or forties in good health and CMV-seropositive. The CDR3 nucleotides are TGTGCCAGTAGTATATCAGCGGGGGCGCAGGGGACCCAGTACTTC. The encoded protein is CASSISAGAQGTQYF.